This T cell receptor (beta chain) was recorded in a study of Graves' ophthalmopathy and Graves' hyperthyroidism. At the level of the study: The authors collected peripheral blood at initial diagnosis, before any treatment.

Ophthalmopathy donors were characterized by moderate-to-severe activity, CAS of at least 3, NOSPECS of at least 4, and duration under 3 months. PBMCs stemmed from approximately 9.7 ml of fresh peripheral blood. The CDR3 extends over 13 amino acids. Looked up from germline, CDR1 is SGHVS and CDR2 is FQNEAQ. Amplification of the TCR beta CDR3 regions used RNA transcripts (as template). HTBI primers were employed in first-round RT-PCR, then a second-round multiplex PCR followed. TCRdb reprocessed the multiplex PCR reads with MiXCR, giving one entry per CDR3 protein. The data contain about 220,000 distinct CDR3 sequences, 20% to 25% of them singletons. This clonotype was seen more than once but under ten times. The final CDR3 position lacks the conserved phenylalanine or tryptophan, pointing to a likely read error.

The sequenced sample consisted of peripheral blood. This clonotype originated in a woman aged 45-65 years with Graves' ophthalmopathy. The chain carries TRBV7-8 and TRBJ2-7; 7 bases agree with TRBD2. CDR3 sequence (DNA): TGTGACACCGGGCAAAGCGGGACCTACGAGCAGTACCTC. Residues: CDTGQSGTYEQYL.